Each of the 8 T cell receptor beta chains below was sequenced from the same sample in a study of blood T cell repertoires in COVID-19 (dated by TCRdb to about 2020). Library construction relied on the immunoSEQ multiplex PCR assay. TCRdb mirrors the immuneACCESS table, restricted to in-frame sequences. Some clones are absent from its copies; in checked studies, under half trace to an unresolved V gene, and the reason for the others is unknown. A total of about 68,000 clones appear in this sample, about 80% of them only once. Of the sample, about 24% falls within the top ten clones. What was sequenced was peripheral blood. These receptors were obtained from a human donor in a cohort sampled during active COVID-19.

The chain couples TRBV7-2 to TRBJ2-3; tentative D call: TRBD2 (5 bases). This CDR3 has 13 amino acids. Germline loops: CDR1 SGHTA, CDR2 FQGNSA. Deletions cut 7 bases from V and 10 bases from J, with 18 bases between. The CDR3 region has the DNA TGTGCCAGCACCCCAGAGGTCGGGCGGGCGCAGTATTTT. The encoded protein is CASTPEVGRAQYF.

The chain recombines TRBV4-1 with TRBJ2-7; 10 bases are a match to TRBD1. V gave up 0 bases and J gave up 2 bases; unmatched junction bases: 4. The CDR3 is 16 amino acids. CDR1 MGHRA and CDR2 YSYEKL come from the germline V gene. CDR3 DNA sequence: TGCGCCAGCAGCCAAGATATAGGGACAGGGGCCTACGAGCAGTACTTC. This encodes CASSQDIGTGAYEQYF.

Points on this clone: The DNA is omitted, as the CDR3 cannot be located on it reliably, and the CDR3 follows TCRdb's listing. The chain combines TRBV27 with TRBJ2-7; no check of the table's D call, TRBD2, against the DNA was made. The CDR3 comprises 15 residues, both ends counted. CDR1 MNHEY and CDR2 SMNVEV come from the germline V gene (reference sequence). This CDR3 reads CASSFGRGSIYEQCF.

The J gene is TRBJ1-5, the V gene TRBV7-2; 7 positions match TRBD1. The CDR3 loop spans 14 amino acids. The germline V gene has CDR1 SGHTA and CDR2 FQGNSA. Losses at the gene ends were 5 bases for V and 7 bases for J; bases not matched to a gene: 8. In DNA, the CDR3 is TGTGCCAGCAGCGCCACAGGGGCGGACCAGCCCCAGCATTTT. It translates to CASSATGADQPQHF.

The gene calls are TRBV6-2 or TRBV6-3 and TRBJ2-5; possible D gene TRBD2, 6 bases. CDR1 and CDR2 (germline): MNHEY, SVGEGT. V gave up 2 bases and J gave up 4 bases, with 11 bases separating them. This CDR3 comprises 14 residues. The CDR3 sequence is CASSYEGGGETQYF. Here the CDR3 DNA reads TGTGCCAGCAGTTACGAGGGAGGAGGAGAGACCCAGTACTTC.

The chain couples TRBV15 to TRBJ2-1; 11 positions match TRBD2. The CDR3 is made up of 19 amino acids. The V gene's germline CDR1 is LNHNV and CDR2 YYDKDF (reference sequence). The J segment lost 5 bases and the V segment lost 0 bases, leaving 12 bases of the junction unmatched. CDR3 DNA sequence: TGTGCCACCAGCAGAGATATAAGAATACTAGCGGGAGTCGACAATGAGCAGTTCTTC. Amino acids: CATSRDIRILAGVDNEQFF.

CDR3 sequence reads: CASSYSMRVVAWRTQYF. CDR3 nucleotides: TGTGCCAGCAGTTACTCGATGAGGGTGGTGGCGTGGCGGACCCAGTACTTC. The chain has TRBV6-2 or TRBV6-3 and TRBJ2-5; D is possibly TRBD2 (5 bases). There are 17 residues in the CDR3. Trimming took 0 bases from V and 7 from J, leaving 21 bases between them. Germline-derived CDR1 and CDR2 are MNHEY and SVGEGT.

The chain joins TRBV6-6 to TRBJ2-7; tentative D call: TRBD2 (6 bases). In germline, CDR1 is MNHNY, CDR2 SVGAGI (reference sequence). The V end was cut by 8 bases, the J end by 1 base, with 9 bases between. CDR3 size: 12 residues. As DNA, the CDR3 is TGTGCCAGCGCCGGGGGATCCTACGAGCAGTACTTC. Amino acids: CASAGGSYEQYF.